Below, 26 T cell receptor beta chains from the same sample are listed, as sequenced in a study of metastatic and nonmetastatic thyroid tumors. TCRdb redid the clone calls on the PCR reads using MiXCR. Found here are roughly 7,000 clones, around two fifths of them singletons; the top ten hold roughly 20%. Every patient underwent thyroid surgery untreated. The sample consisted of tumor tissue. The receptor set was obtained from a female donor with papillary thyroid cancer or a benign thyroid nodule (not recorded which). Some clones in this sample may be carry-over from other donors' samples.

The chain has TRBV18 and TRBJ1-2; D is possibly TRBD1 (5 bases). CDR3 length: 15 residues. Germline values: CDR1 KGHSH, CDR2 LQKENI. The germline V and J ends were trimmed by 0 bases and 2 bases, with 10 bases remaining between them. CDR3 bases: TGTGCCAGCTCACCACCGAACGGGGGAAACTATGGCTACACCTTC. Its protein product is CASSPPNGGNYGYTF.

Worth noting for this clone: The junction shows a germline mismatch at one end, possibly a read error. The V gene is TRBV12-3 or TRBV12-4, the J gene TRBJ2-2; 8 bases are shared with TRBD2. CDR3 size: 14 residues. The CDR3: CAIGGVANTGELFF. The CDR3 bases are TGTGCCATCGGGGGGGTAGCGAACACCGGTGAGCTGTTTTTT.

The sample holds a few counts of this clone. The chain carries TRBV6-1 and TRBJ1-1; D may be TRBD1 (6 bases). The CDR3 spans 13 residues. The V gene lost 5 bases and the J gene lost 4 bases, with 11 bases spanning the gap. Germline-derived CDR1 and CDR2 are MNHNS and SASEGT. The CDR3: CASSKQGSTEAFF. The CDR3 DNA reads as TGTGCCAGCAGTAAACAGGGAAGCACTGAAGCTTTCTTT.

The chain is built from TRBV6-2 or TRBV6-3 and TRBJ2-2; TRBD2 matches at 9 bases. The CDR3 sequence is 14 residues long. Losses at the gene ends were 5 bases for V and 6 bases for J; bases not matched to a gene: 4. Per germline, CDR1 MNHEY and CDR2 SVGEGT. The CDR3 protein is CASSEAGGAGELFF. The CDR3 DNA follows: TGTGCCAGCAGTGAGGCGGGAGGGGCCGGGGAGCTGTTTTTT.

V gene TRBV19 combines with J gene TRBJ1-5; D is unresolved. The CDR3 consists of 15 residues. Trimming shortened V by 3 bases and J by 2 bases, and 11 bases separated the two germline ends. Germline-derived CDR1 and CDR2 are LNHDA and SQIVND (reference sequence). The CDR3 bases are TGTGCCAGTAGTATTTATCGACAAGGCAATCAGCCCCAGCATTTT. Amino acid sequence: CASSIYRQGNQPQHF.

This chain links TRBV20-1 with TRBJ1-6, with D hard to call. CDR3 length: 13 amino acids. The germline V and J ends were trimmed by 3 bases and 8 bases, with 11 bases remaining between them. Germline loops: CDR1 DFQATT, CDR2 SNEGSKA (reference sequence). The CDR3 region has the DNA TGCAGTGCTAGTGGAGAGAATTATTCACCCCTCCACTTT. It encodes CSASGENYSPLHF.

The rearrangement joins TRBV7-8 to TRBJ1-2, with 8 bases matching TRBD1. This CDR3 spans 15 amino acids. The J segment lost 2 bases and the V segment lost 5 bases, leaving 7 bases of the junction unmatched. Germline lookup yields CDR1 SGHVS and CDR2 FQNEAQ. This CDR3 reads CASSAMSGGNYGYTF. The CDR3 bases are TGTGCCAGCAGCGCGATGTCAGGGGGCAACTATGGCTACACCTTC.

The V call is TRBV6-1, the J call TRBJ1-2; D unresolved. Germline CDR1 MNHNS, CDR2 SASEGT. V was shortened by 0 bases and J by 3 bases, with 5 bases between the two germline ends. The CDR3 totals 13 residues. The CDR3 loop is CASSEAGDYGYTF. The CDR3, as DNA: TGTGCCAGCAGTGAAGCCGGGGACTATGGCTACACCTTC.

The chain uses TRBV20-1 and TRBJ2-1; TRBD1 or TRBD2 may be the D gene (5 bases each). In germline, CDR1 is DFQATT, CDR2 SNEGSKA (reference sequence). The CDR3 totals 16 residues. V lost 0 bases, J lost 5 bases, and 17 bases lay in between. CDR3 in DNA: TGCAGTGCTAGAGACCCCGCGATGGGGGAGAACAATGAGCAGTTCTTC. As protein: CSARDPAMGENNEQFF.

This clone has a handful of counts. The chain employs TRBV27 and TRBJ2-1; D is possibly TRBD2 (6 bases). This CDR3 is 16 amino acids long. V was pared by 5 bases and J by 1 base, with 15 bases between. CDR1 is MNHEY, CDR2 SMNVEV, per germline (reference sequence). CDR3 nucleotides: TGTGCCAGCAGTCCCCGGGCGGGATGGTCCTACAATGAGCAGTTCTTC. It translates to CASSPRAGWSYNEQFF.

This clone has more than one count but fewer than ten. The chain has TRBV6-1 and TRBJ2-1; D assignment may be TRBD1 or TRBD2 (5 bases each). Germline CDR1 MNHNS, CDR2 SASEGT. The CDR3 has 16 residues. V gave up 7 bases and J gave up 0 bases, with 16 bases separating them. CDR3 sequence reads: CASIGTSHGSYNEQFF. The DNA of the CDR3 is TGTGCCAGCATCGGGACCTCCCACGGCTCCTACAATGAGCAGTTCTTC.

V is TRBV9 and J is TRBJ1-6, with a possible D match to TRBD1 (5 bases). From germline, CDR1 is SGDLS and CDR2 YYNGEE. The CDR3 has 16 amino acids. V shed 3 bases and J shed 9 bases, with 19 bases lying between them. In nucleotides, the CDR3 is TGTGCCAGCAGCGCGTCCAGGGTTCCCGATTCTTCACCCCTCCACTTT. Encoded protein: CASSASRVPDSSPLHF.

This clone was seen once. The J gene is TRBJ1-3, the V gene TRBV7-2; no clear D gene. Trimming shortened V by 5 bases and J by 4 bases, and 15 bases separated the two germline ends. CDR3 length: 15 amino acids. Germline V CDR1 and CDR2: SGHTA, FQGNSA. CDR3 DNA: TGTGCCAGCAGCATTAGCGGGGATACCGGAAACACCATATATTTT. Protein sequence: CASSISGDTGNTIYF.

The rearrangement links TRBV5-1 to TRBJ2-3; D ambiguous. V was clipped by 4 bases and J by 2 bases, with 5 bases between them. The CDR3 has 12 amino acids. CDR1 SGHRS and CDR2 YFSETQ come from the germline V gene. The CDR3 nucleotides read TGCGCCAGCAGCCTTCACACAGATACGCAGTATTTT. Its protein is CASSLHTDTQYF.

The chain employs TRBV20-1 and TRBJ2-2, with a weak D call TRBD2 (5 bases). The CDR3 is made up of 16 amino acids. The germline CDR1 and CDR2 sequences are DFQATT and SNEGSKA (reference sequence). Trimming stripped 3 bases from V and 4 bases from J, with 18 bases between. The CDR3 is CSASPDAQRGTGELFF. CDR3 DNA: TGCAGTGCTAGCCCGGACGCCCAACGGGGCACCGGGGAGCTGTTTTTT.

The J gene is TRBJ2-7, the V gene TRBV30; D is perhaps TRBD2 (6 bases). This CDR3 has 13 amino acids. Trimming removed 0 bases at V and 7 bases at J, with 13 bases between. In germline, CDR1 is GTSNPN, CDR2 SVGIG (reference sequence). CDR3 region: CAWSVGRAGEQYF. In DNA, the CDR3 is TGTGCCTGGAGTGTAGGCAGGGCGGGAGAGCAGTACTTC.

A few counts support this clone. This rearrangement joins TRBV6-2 or TRBV6-3 to TRBJ1-1, with TRBD1 identical over 8 bases. The V gene end was trimmed by 4 bases and the J gene end by 7 bases; junction bases not matched to a gene: 11. Looked up from germline, CDR1 is MNHEY and CDR2 is SVGEGT. This CDR3 has 15 residues. The CDR3 DNA reads TGTGCCAGCAGTTCCTCAGGGACAGGCAATTTTGAAGCTTTCTTT. Protein product: CASSSSGTGNFEAFF.

The chain employs TRBV13 and TRBJ2-7; D might be TRBD2 (5 bases). This CDR3 is built from 15 residues. CDR1 is PRHDT, CDR2 FYEKMQ, per germline (reference sequence). V was shortened by 8 bases and J by 6 bases, with 23 bases between the two germline ends. The CDR3 reads CASALLGALGSEQYF. CDR3 DNA: TGTGCCAGCGCCCTGCTGGGAGCGCTCGGTTCCGAGCAGTACTTC.

The rearrangement uses TRBV30 and TRBJ2-5, with D maybe TRBD1 (6 bases). Per germline, CDR1 GTSNPN and CDR2 SVGIG (reference sequence). This CDR3 has 13 amino acids. V was cut by 2 bases and J by 4 bases, with 11 bases left in between. The CDR3 is CAWSPDRRETQYF. The CDR3 coding sequence is TGTGCCTGGAGTCCCGACAGGCGAGAGACCCAGTACTTC.

A note on this clone: The same CDR3 can be traced to other DNA sequences in this sample. The chain joins TRBV30 to TRBJ1-1; D might be TRBD1 (6 bases). V lost 1 base, J lost 14 bases, and 20 bases lay in between. This CDR3 has 13 amino acids. CDR1 is GTSNPN and CDR2 is SVGIG in the germline V gene (reference sequence). This CDR3 is CAWSADGEGGAFF. DNA of the CDR3: TGTGCCTGGAGTGCGGACGGGGAGGGGGGAGCCTTCTTT.

This chain joins TRBV5-5 and TRBJ1-1; 7 bases are shared with TRBD1. The CDR3 loop spans 14 amino acids. After removal of 4 bases from V and 2 bases from J, the junction contained 5 bases not matched to a gene. Germline-derived CDR1 and CDR2 are SGHKS and YYEKEE (reference sequence). The CDR3 DNA follows: TGTGCCAGCAGCAGACGACAGGGAAACACTGAAGCTTTCTTT. It codes for CASSRRQGNTEAFF.

The chain couples TRBV20-1 to TRBJ2-7; D is perhaps TRBD2 (6 bases). This CDR3 comprises 13 residues. Germline V gene sequence: CDR1 DFQATT, CDR2 SNEGSKA (reference sequence). Trimming removed 2 bases from V and 5 bases from J, with 13 bases in between. CDR3 amino acids: CSARSRLGNEQYF. CDR3 sequence (DNA): TGCAGTGCTAGATCAAGACTAGGGAACGAGCAGTACTTC.

V is TRBV18 and J is TRBJ2-7, with D perhaps TRBD1 or TRBD2 (5 bases each). The CDR3 consists of 13 residues. The germline V gene has CDR1 KGHSH and CDR2 LQKENI. Trimming cost V 8 bases and J 3 bases, with 14 bases left between them. CDR3 residues: CASGEGTDYEQYF. The DNA for the CDR3 is TGTGCCAGCGGCGAAGGGACGGACTACGAGCAGTACTTC.

V is TRBV6-1 and J is TRBJ2-3; 10 bases are shared with TRBD1. The CDR3 is 14 amino acids. The germline V gene encodes CDR1 MNHNS and CDR2 SASEGT. V lost 6 bases and J lost 5; bases outside the gene matches: 5. CDR3 coding DNA: TGTGCCAGCAGGGGGACAGGGGTTGGAGATACGCAGTATTTT. It yields the protein CASRGTGVGDTQYF.

This clone is labeled as large (0.1 to 1%). This chain joins TRBV4-1 and TRBJ2-7; TRBD1 matches at 10 bases. This CDR3 comprises 14 residues. CDR1 is MGHRA and CDR2 is YSYEKL in the germline V gene. Trimming removed 4 bases from V and 4 bases from J; junction bases left unmatched: 4. The CDR3 is CASSPGQGGYEQYF. Written as DNA, the CDR3 is TGCGCCAGCAGCCCCGGACAGGGGGGGTACGAGCAGTACTTC.

This chain links TRBV28 with TRBJ2-7; no clear D. Germline V gene sequence: CDR1 MDHEN, CDR2 SYDVKM. This CDR3 contains 13 residues. Trimming removed 10 bases from V and 5 bases from J, with 18 bases in between. CDR3 amino acids: CAIILRGGDEQYF. The CDR3 coding sequence is TGTGCCATCATTTTACGAGGTGGTGACGAGCAGTACTTC. The full variable domain, in which reference TRBV28 and TRBJ2-7 provide the parts outside the CDR3, is DVKVTQSSRYLVKRTGEKVFLECVQDMDHENMFWYRQDPGLGLRLIYFSYDVKMKEKGDIPEGYSVSREKKERFSLILESASTNQTSMYLCAIILRGGDEQYFGPGTRLTVT.